A selection of T cell receptor beta chains follows, all from one sample in a study of T cells in Graves' hyperthyroidism and ophthalmopathy. TCRdb called the multiplex PCR reads again in MiXCR, with one record for every CDR3 protein. The sample has about 320,000 distinct CDR3 sequences, 15% to 20% seen once; the top ten hold around 34%. The sequenced sample consisted of blood. The receptors here all came from a man aged 30-40 years with Graves' hyperthyroidism. The CDR3 runs from the conserved cysteine through the conserved F or W. A D gene is named only where the DNA matches it firmly. A row's size may be missing; if present it is once, few, many or a size class.

clone_size d_call j_call v_call cdr3_aa cdr3_nt
. . TRBJ2-7 TRBV20-1 CSARDGDRTYEQYF TGCAGTGCTAGAGATGGAGACAGGACCTACGAGCAGTACTTC
many . TRBJ1-1 TRBV20-1 CSARSLDGTEAFF TGCAGTGCTAGAAGCCTCGACGGGACCGAAGCTTTCTTT
few TRBD1 TRBJ2-7 TRBV5-4 CASSTPGQGRLAYEQYF TGTGCCAGCAGCACCCCGGGACAGGGGAGGCTTGCCTACGAGCAGTACTTC
many . TRBJ2-1 TRBV6-1 CAISHQSGDEQFF TGTGCCATATCCCACCAGAGCGGCGATGAGCAGTTCTTC
many . TRBJ1-1 TRBV27 CASSSAGNLLNTEAFF TGTGCCAGCAGTTCTGCGGGGAACCTCTTGAACACTGAAGCTTTCTTT
many . TRBJ2-6 TRBV11-1 CASSFGTSGANVLTF TGTGCCAGCAGCTTCGGGACATCCGGGGCCAACGTCCTGACTTTC
. . TRBJ2-3 TRBV5-1 CASSLYSSAADTQYF TGCGCCAGCAGCTTGTATAGTAGCGCGGCAGATACGCAGTATTTT
few TRBD1 TRBJ1-5 TRBV11-2 CASSQDRGTHQPQHF TGTGCCAGCAGCCAGGACAGGGGTACGCACCAGCCCCAGCATTTT
many . TRBJ2-1 TRBV5-1 CASSLALPGSEQFF TGCGCCAGCAGCTTGGCGCTCCCCGGTAGTGAGCAGTTCTTC
many . TRBJ1-2 TRBV28 CASSPPAAHYGYTF TGTGCCAGCAGTCCACCGGCCGCACACTATGGCTACACCTTC
few . TRBJ2-7 TRBV29-1 CSVAPEFPTYEQYF TGCAGCGTGGCCCCGGAGTTTCCGACCTACGAGCAGTACTTC
. . TRBJ1-4 TRBV12-3/TRBV12-4 CASSSRESGYEKLFF TGTGCCAGCAGTTCACGGGAGTCGGGGTATGAAAAACTGTTTTTT
many . TRBJ1-1 TRBV30 CAWSRSMNTEAFF TGTGCCTGGAGCAGGAGCATGAACACTGAAGCTTTCTTT
. . TRBJ1-5 TRBV30 CAWSTGNGNQPQHF TGTGCCTGGAGTACAGGGAATGGCAATCAGCCCCAGCATTTT
. . TRBJ1-3 TRBV6-2/TRBV6-3 CASSYRFGSGNTIYF TGTGCCAGCAGTTACCGTTTCGGAAGTGGAAACACCATATATTTT
. TRBD2 TRBJ2-2 TRBV24-1 CATSDLDLAGDRSGELFF TGTGCCACCAGTGATTTGGATCTAGCGGGAGACAGAAGCGGGGAGCTGTTTTTT
many . TRBJ2-7 TRBV6-1 CASSRGGTGYEQYF TGTGCCAGCAGTCGCGGGGGGACAGGATACGAGCAGTACTTC
. TRBD2 TRBJ2-1 TRBV28 CASSLYQGLAGGPNEQFF TGTGCCAGCAGTTTATATCAGGGACTAGCGGGAGGGCCGAATGAGCAGTTCTTC
many . TRBJ2-1 TRBV5-1 CASSLEWGNEQFF TGCGCCAGCAGCTTGGAATGGGGCAATGAGCAGTTCTTC
many . TRBJ2-6 TRBV28 CASRTTGFGANVLTF TGTGCCAGCAGAACCACAGGGTTTGGGGCCAACGTCCTGACTTTC
many . TRBJ1-6 TRBV6-5 CASSYLTPGDWNSPLHF TGTGCCAGCAGTTACTTGACACCGGGCGACTGGAATTCACCCCTCCACTTT
few . TRBJ2-3 TRBV20-1 CSASREDTQYF TGCAGTGCCTCACGGGAGGATACGCAGTATTTT
few . TRBJ2-1 TRBV5-1 CASSLSRQHNEQFF TGCGCCAGCAGCTTGAGTCGACAGCACAATGAGCAATTCTTC
. TRBD1 TRBJ2-3 TRBV11-2 CASRFTGAEDTQYF TGTGCCAGCAGGTTCACAGGGGCGGAGGATACGCAGTATTTT
many . TRBJ1-1 TRBV7-9 CASSLGQVFEAFF TGTGCCAGCAGCTTGGGGCAGGTTTTCGAAGCTTTCTTT
. TRBD1 TRBJ1-2 TRBV3-1 CASSDTGQAIKGYTF TGTGCCAGCAGCGACACGGGACAGGCCATAAAGGGCTACACCTTC
many . TRBJ1-1 TRBV29-1 CSVDLHQNTEAFF TGCAGCGTTGATTTACACCAGAACACTGAAGCTTTCTTT
many TRBD1 TRBJ1-5 TRBV2 CASSMTGGGGQPQHF TGTGCCAGCAGTATGACAGGGGGCGGGGGTCAGCCCCAGCATTTT
few . TRBJ2-7 TRBV10-3 CASAPGTYSYEQYF TGTGCCAGCGCGCCCGGGACATACTCCTACGAGCAGTACTTC
many . TRBJ1-6 TRBV3-1 CASSQDGDYSPLHF TGTGCCAGCAGCCAAGACGGGGACTATTCACCCCTCCACTTT
. . TRBJ1-2 TRBV18 CASSPAGVNYGYTF TGTGCCAGCTCACCGGCCGGGGTCAACTATGGCTACACCTTC
. . TRBJ1-1 TRBV7-6 CASSPLGLRRGTEAFF TGTGCCAGCAGCCCTTTGGGGCTGAGAAGGGGCACTGAAGCTTTCTTT
. . TRBJ2-2 TRBV6-1 CASSPFSGELFF TGTGCCAGCAGTCCATTTTCCGGGGAGCTGTTTTTT
many . TRBJ2-5 TRBV6-1 CASSGLEETQYF TGTGCCAGCAGTGGACTAGAAGAGACCCAGTACTTC
many TRBD1 TRBJ1-1 TRBV5-1 CASSRQGLNTEAFF TGCGCCAGCAGCCGACAGGGGTTGAACACTGAAGCTTTCTTT
. TRBD2 TRBJ2-3 TRBV20-1 CSASKVQRGADTQYF TGCAGTGCTTCAAAGGTGCAGCGGGGGGCAGATACGCAGTATTTT
many TRBD1 TRBJ2-2 TRBV5-6 CASSLGGRANTGELFF TGTGCCAGCAGCCTAGGGGGCAGGGCGAACACCGGGGAGCTGTTTTTT
. . TRBJ1-2 TRBV25-1 CASSTSGLGGYTF TGTGCCAGCAGTACCTCGGGGCTTGGGGGCTACACCTTC
. TRBD1 TRBJ1-2 TRBV5-1 CASSEGQTNYGYTF TGCGCCAGCAGCGAGGGACAGACGAACTATGGCTACACCTTC
many . TRBJ1-1 TRBV20-1 CSARDLTGSTEAFF TGCAGTGCTAGAGATCTTACAGGGAGCACTGAAGCTTTCTTT
. . TRBJ2-7 TRBV6-5 CASSYSKQAYEQYF TGTGCCAGCAGTTACTCGAAACAGGCCTACGAGCAGTACTTC
many TRBD1 TRBJ2-5 TRBV30 CAWAGQVGETQYF TGTGCCTGGGCAGGACAGGTGGGAGAGACCCAGTACTTC
many . TRBJ2-7 TRBV3-1 CASSRQLPAGEQYF TGTGCCAGCAGCCGACAGCTACCAGCGGGCGAGCAGTACTTC
many . TRBJ2-1 TRBV9 CASNRDHSYNEQFF TGTGCCAGCAACCGGGACCACTCCTACAATGAGCAGTTCTTC
. . TRBJ2-1 TRBV19 CASSIIYTSLNEQFF TGTGCCAGTAGTATTATTTATACCTCCCTCAATGAGCAGTTCTTC
few . TRBJ2-7 TRBV29-1 CSVAGLTYEQYF TGCAGCGTTGCGGGACTGACCTACGAGCAGTACTTC
many . TRBJ1-4 TRBV11-2 CASSSATNEKLFF TGTGCCAGCAGCTCGGCAACTAATGAAAAACTGTTTTTT